The clone carrying this T cell receptor beta chain has only a few counts. This sample stems from a study of blood T cell repertoires in COVID-19. Sequencing was performed with immunoSEQ multiplex PCR; in TCRdb, only in-frame clones are kept and a portion is missing. Here the sample spans about 480,000 clones, more than 85% being singletons. Recruitment covered about two dozen US areas and drew participants whose ages spanned roughly 18 to 95 years. Each participant's cohort was designated according to participant-reported clinical history. The source is a woman aged 60-75 years who had recovered from COVID-19. The sequenced material came from PBMCs or T cells enriched from blood (not recorded which).

Here the CDR3 reads CASRPPSSGNTIYF. CDR3 DNA: TGTGCCAGCAGGCCCCCGAGCTCTGGAAACACCATATATTTT. The J gene is TRBJ1-3, the V gene TRBV6-5; D is ambiguous. Germline V gene sequence: CDR1 MNHEY, CDR2 SVGAGI. The V and J ends lost 6 bases and 0 bases respectively, with 9 bases between them. The CDR3 totals 14 residues.